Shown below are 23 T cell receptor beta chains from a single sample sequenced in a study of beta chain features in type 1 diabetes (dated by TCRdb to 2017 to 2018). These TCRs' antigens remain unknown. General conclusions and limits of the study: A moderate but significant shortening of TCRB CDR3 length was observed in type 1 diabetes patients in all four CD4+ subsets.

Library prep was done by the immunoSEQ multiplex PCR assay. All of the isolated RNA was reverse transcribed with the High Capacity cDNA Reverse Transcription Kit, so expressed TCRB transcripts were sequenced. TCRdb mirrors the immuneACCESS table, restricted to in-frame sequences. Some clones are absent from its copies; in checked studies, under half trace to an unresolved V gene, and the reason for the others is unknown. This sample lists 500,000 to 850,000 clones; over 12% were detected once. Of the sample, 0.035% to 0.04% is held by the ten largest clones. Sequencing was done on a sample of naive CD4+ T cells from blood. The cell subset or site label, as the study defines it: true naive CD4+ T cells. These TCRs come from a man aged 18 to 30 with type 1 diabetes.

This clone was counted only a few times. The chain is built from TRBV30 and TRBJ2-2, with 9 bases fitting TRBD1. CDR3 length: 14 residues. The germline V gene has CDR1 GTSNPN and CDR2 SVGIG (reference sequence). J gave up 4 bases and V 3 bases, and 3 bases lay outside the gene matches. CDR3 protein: CAWRGTGTTGELFF. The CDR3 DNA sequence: TGTGCCTGGAGGGGGACAGGGACCACCGGGGAGCTGTTTTTT.

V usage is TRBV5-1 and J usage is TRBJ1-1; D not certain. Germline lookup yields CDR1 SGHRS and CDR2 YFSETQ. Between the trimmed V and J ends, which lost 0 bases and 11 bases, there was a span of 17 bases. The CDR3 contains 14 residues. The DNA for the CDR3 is TGCGCCAGCAGCTTGGATCCGGGAGGCGTCCTTGCTTTCTTT. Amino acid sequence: CASSLDPGGVLAFF.

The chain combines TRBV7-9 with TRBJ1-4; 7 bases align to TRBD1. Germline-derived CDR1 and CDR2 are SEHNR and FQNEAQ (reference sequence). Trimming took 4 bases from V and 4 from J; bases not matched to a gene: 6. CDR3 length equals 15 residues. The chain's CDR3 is CASSSWDRDNEKLFF. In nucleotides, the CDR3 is TGTGCCAGCAGCTCATGGGACAGAGATAATGAAAAACTGTTTTTT.

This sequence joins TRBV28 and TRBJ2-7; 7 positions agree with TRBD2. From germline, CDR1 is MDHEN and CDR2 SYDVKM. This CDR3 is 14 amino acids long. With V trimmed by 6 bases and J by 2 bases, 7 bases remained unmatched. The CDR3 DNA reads TGTGCCAGCAGATCAGCGGGGCCGACCTACGAGCAGTACTTC. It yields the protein CASRSAGPTYEQYF.

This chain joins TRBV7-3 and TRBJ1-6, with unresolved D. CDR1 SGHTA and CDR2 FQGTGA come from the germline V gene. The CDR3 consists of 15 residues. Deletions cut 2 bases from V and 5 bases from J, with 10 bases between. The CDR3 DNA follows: TGTGCCAGCAGCTTAGGGGTTCGTAATAATTCACCCCTCCACTTT. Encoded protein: CASSLGVRNNSPLHF.

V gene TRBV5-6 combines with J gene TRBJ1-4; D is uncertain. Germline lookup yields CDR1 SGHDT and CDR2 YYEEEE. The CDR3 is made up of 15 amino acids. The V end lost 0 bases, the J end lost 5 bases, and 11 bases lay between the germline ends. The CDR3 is CASSLGMGVNEKLFF. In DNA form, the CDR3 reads TGTGCCAGCAGCTTGGGAATGGGTGTAAATGAAAAACTGTTTTTT. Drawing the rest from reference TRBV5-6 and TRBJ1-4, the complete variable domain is DAGVTQSPTHLIKTRGQQVTLRCSPKSGHDTVSWYQQALGQGPQFIFQYYEEEERQRGNFPDRFSGHQFPNYSSELNVNALLLGDSALYLCASSLGMGVNEKLFFGSGTQLSVL.

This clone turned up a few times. For the CDR3, the DNA is TGTGCCAGCAGTCCGAGCGGGAGGGGGGCGGATCAGTACTTC. Translated: CASSPSGRGADQYF. The V call is TRBV6-5, the J call TRBJ2-7, with TRBD2 identical over 10 bases. The CDR3 sequence is 14 residues long. The J segment lost 10 bases and the V segment lost 5 bases, leaving 11 bases of the junction unmatched. Germline values: CDR1 MNHEY, CDR2 SVGAGI.

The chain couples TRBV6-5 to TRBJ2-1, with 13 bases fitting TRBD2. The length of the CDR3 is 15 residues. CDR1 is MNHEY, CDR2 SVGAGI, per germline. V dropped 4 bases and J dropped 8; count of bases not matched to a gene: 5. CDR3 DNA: TGTGCCAGCAGTTCAAGACTAGCGGGGGGTTATGAGCAGTTCTTC. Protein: CASSSRLAGGYEQFF.

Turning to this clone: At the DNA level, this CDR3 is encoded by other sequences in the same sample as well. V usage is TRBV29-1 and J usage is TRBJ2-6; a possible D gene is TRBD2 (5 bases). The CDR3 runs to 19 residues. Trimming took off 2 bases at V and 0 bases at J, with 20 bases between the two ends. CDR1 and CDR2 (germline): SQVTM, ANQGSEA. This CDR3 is CSVEIFPYGDYSGANVLTF. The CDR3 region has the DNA TGCAGCGTTGAAATCTTTCCGTACGGGGATTACTCTGGGGCCAACGTCCTGACTTTC.

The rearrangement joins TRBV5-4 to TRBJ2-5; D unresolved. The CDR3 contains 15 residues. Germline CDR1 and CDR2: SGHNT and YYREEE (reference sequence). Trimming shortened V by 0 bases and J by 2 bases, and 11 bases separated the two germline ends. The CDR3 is CASSLAFGVQETQYF. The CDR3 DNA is TGTGCCAGCAGCTTGGCCTTTGGGGTACAAGAGACCCAGTACTTC.

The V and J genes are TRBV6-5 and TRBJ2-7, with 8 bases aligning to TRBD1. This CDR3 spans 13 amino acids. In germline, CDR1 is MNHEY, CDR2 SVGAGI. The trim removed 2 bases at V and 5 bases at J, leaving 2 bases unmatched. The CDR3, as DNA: TGTGCCAGCAGTTACAACAGGGGGAACGAGCAGTACTTC. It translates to CASSYNRGNEQYF.

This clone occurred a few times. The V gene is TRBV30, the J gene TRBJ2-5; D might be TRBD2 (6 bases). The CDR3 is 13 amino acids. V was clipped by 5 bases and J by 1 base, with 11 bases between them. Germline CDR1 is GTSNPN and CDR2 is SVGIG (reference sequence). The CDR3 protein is CAWGDSFQETQYF. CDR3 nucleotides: TGTGCCTGGGGGGACTCATTCCAAGAGACCCAGTACTTC.

CDR3 residues: CASSYGRFQETQYF. CDR3 nucleotide sequence: TGTGCCAGCAGTTACGGTCGATTCCAAGAGACCCAGTACTTC. The gene calls are TRBV6-5 and TRBJ2-5; D not resolved. With 2 bases removed from V and 1 base from J, the gap between germline ends came to 8 bases. Germline-derived CDR1 and CDR2 are MNHEY and SVGAGI. This CDR3 contains 14 residues.

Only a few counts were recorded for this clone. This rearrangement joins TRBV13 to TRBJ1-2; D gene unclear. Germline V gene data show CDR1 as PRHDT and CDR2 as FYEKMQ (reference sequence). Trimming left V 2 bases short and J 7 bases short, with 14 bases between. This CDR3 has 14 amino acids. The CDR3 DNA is TGTGCCAGCAGCTTATGGTTGCCCCGAGTTGGCTACACCTTC. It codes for CASSLWLPRVGYTF.

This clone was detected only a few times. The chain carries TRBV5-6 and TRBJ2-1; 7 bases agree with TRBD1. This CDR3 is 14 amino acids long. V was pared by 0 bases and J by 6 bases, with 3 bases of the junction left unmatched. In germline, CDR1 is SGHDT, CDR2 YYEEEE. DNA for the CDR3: TGTGCCAGCAGCTTGGGACAGGGTAGCAATGAGCAGTTCTTC. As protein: CASSLGQGSNEQFF.

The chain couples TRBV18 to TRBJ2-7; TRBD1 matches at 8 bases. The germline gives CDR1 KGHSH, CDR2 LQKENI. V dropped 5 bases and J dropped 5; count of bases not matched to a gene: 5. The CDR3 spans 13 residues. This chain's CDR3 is CASSEGQEDEQYF. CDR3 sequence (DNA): TGTGCCAGCTCAGAGGGACAGGAGGACGAGCAGTACTTC.

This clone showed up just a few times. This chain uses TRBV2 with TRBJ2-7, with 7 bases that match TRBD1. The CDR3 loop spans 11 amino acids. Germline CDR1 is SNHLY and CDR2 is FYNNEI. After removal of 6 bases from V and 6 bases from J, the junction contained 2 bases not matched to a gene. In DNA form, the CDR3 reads TGTGCCAGCAGGGACAGGTCCGAGCAGTACTTC. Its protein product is CASRDRSEQYF. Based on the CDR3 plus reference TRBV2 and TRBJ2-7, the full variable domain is EPEVTQTPSHQVTQMGQEVILRCVPISNHLYFYWYRQILGQKVEFLVSFYNNEISEKSEIFDDQFSVERPDGSNFTLKIRSTKLEDSAMYFCASRDRSEQYFGPGTRLTVT.

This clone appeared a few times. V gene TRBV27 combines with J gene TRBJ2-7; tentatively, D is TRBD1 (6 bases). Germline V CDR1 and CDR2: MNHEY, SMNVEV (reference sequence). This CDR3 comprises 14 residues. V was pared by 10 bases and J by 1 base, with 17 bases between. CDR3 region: CATRRGGRSYEQYF. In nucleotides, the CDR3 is TGTGCCACTAGGAGAGGGGGACGGTCCTACGAGCAGTACTTC.

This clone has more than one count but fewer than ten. Written as DNA, the CDR3 is TGTGCCTGGGGGGTAGGGACAGGGATACCTTTATTGAGCTACGAGCAGTACTTC. Translated, it gives CAWGVGTGIPLLSYEQYF. The rearrangement links TRBV30 to TRBJ2-7, with 9 nucleotides matching TRBD1. The V segment lost 5 bases and the J segment 3 bases; nucleotides outside the gene matches: 20. Looked up from germline, CDR1 is GTSNPN and CDR2 is SVGIG (reference sequence). CDR3 size: 18 residues. Full variable domain (rest looked up from reference TRBV30 and TRBJ2-7): SQTIHQWPATLVQPVGSPLSLECTVEGTSNPNLYWYRQAAGRGLQLLFYSVGIGQISSEVPQNLSASRPQDRQFILSSKKLLLSDSGFYLCAWGVGTGIPLLSYEQYFGPGTRLTVT.

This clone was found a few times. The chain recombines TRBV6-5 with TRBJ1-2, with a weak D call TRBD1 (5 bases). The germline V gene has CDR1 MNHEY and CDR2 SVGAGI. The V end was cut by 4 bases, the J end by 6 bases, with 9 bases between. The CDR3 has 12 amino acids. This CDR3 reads CASSLWGHGYTF. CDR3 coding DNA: TGTGCCAGCAGTTTGTGGGGACATGGCTACACCTTC.

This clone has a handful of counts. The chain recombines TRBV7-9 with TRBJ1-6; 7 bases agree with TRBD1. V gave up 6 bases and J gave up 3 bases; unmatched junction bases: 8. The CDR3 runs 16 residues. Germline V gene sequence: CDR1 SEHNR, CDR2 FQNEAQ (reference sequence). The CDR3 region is CASRMANRGYNSPLHF. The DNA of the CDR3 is TGTGCCAGCAGGATGGCGAACAGGGGCTATAATTCACCCCTCCACTTT.

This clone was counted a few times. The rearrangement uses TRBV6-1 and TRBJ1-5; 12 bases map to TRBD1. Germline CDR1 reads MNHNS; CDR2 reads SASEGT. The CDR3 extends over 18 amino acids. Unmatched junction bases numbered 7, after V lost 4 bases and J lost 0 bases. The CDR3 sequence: CASSARDRGPNSNQPQHF. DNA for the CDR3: TGTGCCAGCAGTGCCCGGGACAGGGGGCCCAATAGCAATCAGCCCCAGCATTTT.

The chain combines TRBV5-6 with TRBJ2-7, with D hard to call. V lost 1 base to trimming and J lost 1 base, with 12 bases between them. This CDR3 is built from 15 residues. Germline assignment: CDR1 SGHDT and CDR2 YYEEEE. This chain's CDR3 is CASSLQVGTSYEQYF. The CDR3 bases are TGTGCCAGCAGCTTGCAGGTCGGCACGTCCTACGAGCAGTACTTC.